This T cell receptor beta chain was profiled in a study of cytomegalovirus exposure and HLA in healthy donors. Study-level background: Of fewer than 450 genotyped donors, around 84% clustered with self-reported Caucasian donors. Findings of the study overall: In an earlier analysis, in roughly 580 donors, most V segments appeared productive either ~87% or ~30% of the time. Judged likely to be a sequencing artifact was a cluster of highly shared sequence variants.

A remark on this clone: Its antigen is unidentified.

This CDR3 has 14 amino acids. CDR1 and CDR2 from the germline V gene are MGHDK and SYGVNS. In the PCR, 60 Vbeta and 13 Jbeta primers were used. Data came from immunoSEQ multiplex PCR; TCRdb stores just in-frame clones and leaves some out. Counted here are 120,000 or so clones, over 6.5% occurring once; the ten biggest clones make up around 6%. Sample: PBMCs. The V gene is TRBV25-1, the J gene TRBJ2-5, with D perhaps matching TRBD2 (7 bases). The J call may be faulty, since TRBJ2-7 better matches the DNA end. This clonotype was sampled from a woman in her thirties or forties in good health and CMV-seropositive. In nucleotides, the CDR3 is TGTGCCAGCAGTCTTGGGGCGGGGGCATACGAGCAGTACTTC. Amino acids: CASSLGAGAYEQYF.